Presented here are 28 T cell receptor beta chains from one specimen sequenced in a study of post-analysis software for immune sequencing data. General study findings and limits: Roughly 5 TRBV segments, TRBV5-6, TRBV5-1 and TRBV20-1 among them, were found more frequent in patients than controls.

Prepared TCR beta cDNA libraries contained unique molecular identifiers. TCRdb used MiXCR to reprocess the PCR reads, holding one entry per CDR3 protein. The top ten hold around 4.8% of the sample, which has around 250,000 distinct CDR3 sequences, 36% seen once. No antigen is known for these receptors. Source material: blood. The source of these receptors is a girl aged 10 to 17 with multiple sclerosis.

A word on this clonotype: A much larger clone lies a single base off, so this may be a read error. The CDR3 sequence: CASSDAYEQYF. Here the CDR3 DNA reads TGTGCCAGCAGTGACGCCTACGAGCAGTACTTC. This chain links TRBV6-1 with TRBJ2-7, with D hard to call. Germline V gene sequence: CDR1 MNHNS, CDR2 SASEGT. The CDR3 runs to 11 residues. Trimming took off 3 bases at V and 2 bases at J, with 2 bases between the two ends.

At least ten counts were recorded for this clonotype. The chain carries TRBV2 and TRBJ2-5; no clear D gene. Deletions cut 8 bases from V and 2 bases from J, with 12 bases between. CDR1 is SNHLY and CDR2 is FYNNEI in the germline V gene. The CDR3 totals 13 residues. CDR3 loop: CASSFLGQETQYF. CDR3 coding DNA: TGTGCCAGCTCTTTCCTAGGGCAAGAGACCCAGTACTTC.

This sequence joins TRBV28 and TRBJ1-2, with D unresolved. Germline-derived CDR1 and CDR2 are MDHEN and SYDVKM. With 9 bases removed from V and 4 bases from J, the gap between germline ends came to 9 bases. The CDR3 has 11 residues. CDR3 nucleotide sequence: TGTGCCAGTGCTTTCGGCTATGGCTACACCTTC. Its protein is CASAFGYGYTF.

This clonotype has only a few counts. CDR3 amino acids: CASTYRAPKGELFF. DNA for the CDR3: TGTGCCAGCACCTACAGGGCTCCCAAGGGGGAGCTGTTTTTT. This chain uses TRBV6-5 with TRBJ2-2; weak D call: TRBD1 (6 bases). CDR1 is MNHEY and CDR2 is SVGAGI in the germline V gene. The length of the CDR3 is 14 residues. The germline V and J ends were trimmed by 7 bases and 8 bases, with 17 bases remaining between them.

This rearrangement joins TRBV10-3 to TRBJ2-1; D is undetermined. CDR3 length: 12 residues. Between the trimmed V and J ends, which lost 2 bases and 9 bases, there was a span of 8 bases. CDR1 and CDR2 from the germline V gene are ENHRY and SYGVKD. The DNA of the CDR3 is TGTGCCATCAGTGAGCCCACCGCTGAGCAGTTCTTC. Protein product: CAISEPTAEQFF.

Here the CDR3 DNA reads TGTGCCAGCTCACCAGAGGACAGTGCCACAGATACGCAGTATTTT. Protein sequence: CASSPEDSATDTQYF. The chain employs TRBV18 and TRBJ2-3; the D gene is possibly TRBD1 (6 bases). Germline V lookup: CDR1 KGHSH, CDR2 LQKENI. The CDR3 spans 15 residues. Trimming shortened V by 2 bases and J by 2 bases, and 11 bases separated the two germline ends.

There are many counts of this clonotype. The rearrangement joins TRBV9 to TRBJ2-1, with 8 bases matching TRBD2. The ends lost 0 bases at V and 6 bases at J; junction bases unmatched: 5. The CDR3 covers 15 residues. Germline V lookup: CDR1 SGDLS, CDR2 YYNGEE. The DNA for the CDR3 is TGTGCCAGCAGCGTAGCGGAACGGGAGGGCAATGAGCAGTTCTTC. This encodes CASSVAEREGNEQFF.

The sample holds a few counts of this clonotype. With a much larger clone just one base away, this may be a read error. The chain links TRBV6-5 to TRBJ2-3, with D possibly matching TRBD2 (6 bases). The CDR3 is 16 residues long. Per the germline V gene, CDR1 is MNHEY and CDR2 is SVGAGI. V was shortened by 11 bases and J by 6 bases, with 27 bases between the two germline ends. DNA for the CDR3: TGTGCCGGCACAGTTGGGGGACTCCTAGGCTCGGATACGCAGTATTTT. As protein: CAGTVGGLLGSDTQYF.

The rearrangement links TRBV29-1 to TRBJ1-2; TRBD1 agrees at 7 bases. V was pared by 3 bases and J by 5 bases, with 6 bases of the junction left unmatched. Germline V gene lookup returns CDR1 SQVTM and CDR2 ANQGSEA. This CDR3 spans 13 amino acids. The CDR3 nucleotides are TGCAGCGTTGAGACCGGGACAGATTATGGCTACACCTTC. Its protein product is CSVETGTDYGYTF.

Concerning this clonotype itself: A read error is possible here, since a much larger clone lies one base away. The chain employs TRBV5-5 and TRBJ1-2; TRBD1 agrees at 8 bases. The CDR3 runs to 16 residues. The V and J ends lost 4 bases and 4 bases, in that order; junction bases with no gene match: 12. Germline V gene data show CDR1 as SGHKS and CDR2 as YYEKEE (reference sequence). The CDR3 region is CASSPPGQDPCYGYTF. The CDR3 bases are TGTGCCAGCAGCCCACCGGGACAGGACCCCTGCTATGGCTACACCTTC. The full variable domain, rest sourced from reference TRBV5-5 and TRBJ1-2, is DAGVTQSPTHLIKTRGQQVTLRCSPISGHKSVSWYQQVLGQGPQFIFQYYEKEERGRGNFPDRFSARQFPNYSSELNVNALLLGDSALYLCASSPPGQDPCYGYTFGSGTRLTVV.

Concerning this clonotype itself: A much more abundant neighbour one base away suggests this may be a read error. The V call is TRBV7-9, the J call TRBJ2-5, with a tentative D call TRBD2 (5 bases). Trimming took off 4 bases at V and 2 bases at J, with 11 bases between the two ends. CDR1 is SEHNR and CDR2 is FQNEAQ in the germline V gene (reference sequence). The CDR3 has 14 amino acids. CDR3 sequence reads: CASSSPSGQETQYF. The CDR3 bases are TGTGCCAGCAGCTCCCCGTCGGGACAAGAGACCCAGTACTTC.

This rearrangement joins TRBV9 to TRBJ2-3; TRBD2 is a possible D gene (6 bases). This CDR3 comprises 14 residues. The germline V and J ends were trimmed by 5 bases and 10 bases, with 20 bases remaining between them. Germline V gene data show CDR1 as SGDLS and CDR2 as YYNGEE. The CDR3 nucleotides read TGTGCCAGCAGTAGCGGTGTGAGTCCGAATGCGCAGTATTTT. It codes for CASSSGVSPNAQYF.

The chain uses TRBV12-3 or TRBV12-4 and TRBJ2-3; maybe TRBD2 (5 bases). V was pared by 6 bases and J by 5 bases, with 15 bases between. The CDR3 has 14 amino acids. CDR3 region: CASRLATNRDTQYF. The DNA of the CDR3 is TGTGCCAGCAGGCTAGCTACGAACCGAGATACGCAGTATTTT.

This clonotype showed up just a few times. A read error is possible here, since a much larger clone lies one base away. The V gene is TRBV27, the J gene TRBJ2-1, with a weak D call TRBD2 (5 bases). Trimming pared 3 bases from V and 9 bases from J, leaving 15 bases between. CDR1 is MNHEY, CDR2 SMNVEV, per germline (reference sequence). This CDR3 region has 14 residues. The CDR3 nucleotides are TGTGCCAGCAGTTTCCGGACCTCAGCGGCTGAGCAGTTCTTC. Residues: CASSFRTSAAEQFF.

This clonotype was seen at least ten times. The chain recombines TRBV20-1 with TRBJ1-2; TRBD1 matches 7 bases. The CDR3 runs 12 residues. Germline lookup yields CDR1 DFQATT and CDR2 SNEGSKA (reference sequence). V dropped 6 bases and J dropped 4; count of bases not matched to a gene: 5. The CDR3 nucleotides read TGCAGTGCGACCGGACAGGCCTATGGCTACACCTTC. Translation: CSATGQAYGYTF.

This clonotype was observed many times. A clone one base away is much larger, so this may be a read error. This chain links TRBV29-1 with TRBJ2-6; TRBD1 agrees at 7 bases. Germline V gives CDR1 SQVTM, CDR2 ANQGSEA. The CDR3 contains 14 residues. The CDR3 sequence is CSVRTGSGANVRTF. In DNA form, the CDR3 reads TGCAGCGTTCGGACAGGCTCTGGGGCCAACGTCCGGACTTTC.

The genes are TRBV6-2 or TRBV6-3 and TRBJ2-1; D is uncertain. Germline loops: CDR1 MNHEY, CDR2 SVGEGT. The germline V and J ends were trimmed by 0 bases and 9 bases, with 12 bases remaining between them. The CDR3 totals 14 residues. CDR3 sequence reads: CASSYSVAAREQFF. In DNA form, the CDR3 reads TGTGCCAGCAGTTACTCTGTCGCGGCCCGTGAGCAGTTCTTC.

The chain carries TRBV10-3 and TRBJ1-5; no clear D gene. Trimming took off 2 bases at V and 2 bases at J, with 16 bases between the two ends. The germline V gene has CDR1 ENHRY and CDR2 SYGVKD. The CDR3 sequence is 17 residues long. Here the CDR3 reads CAISEERAGVGNQPQHF. The DNA of the CDR3 is TGTGCCATCAGTGAGGAGAGGGCCGGGGTTGGCAATCAGCCCCAGCATTTT.

With respect to this clonotype: One base away lies a much larger clone, so this may be a sequencing read error. The V gene is TRBV27, the J gene TRBJ1-4; D is unclear. With 7 bases removed from V and 0 bases from J, the gap between germline ends came to 9 bases. There are 14 residues in the CDR3. Germline V gene data show CDR1 as MNHEY and CDR2 as SMNVEV (reference sequence). This chain's CDR3 is CASKLQSTNEKLFF. CDR3 nucleotides: TGTGCCAGCAAGCTTCAGTCAACTAATGAAAAACTGTTTTTT.

The table lists this clonotype with many counts. This chain connects TRBV5-1 to TRBJ1-2; TRBD1 is a possible D gene (5 bases). Germline V gives CDR1 SGHRS, CDR2 YFSETQ. CDR3 length: 15 amino acids. The V and J ends lost 7 bases and 4 bases respectively, with 20 bases between them. The CDR3 sequence: CASARERGTFYGYTF. The CDR3 DNA follows: TGCGCCAGCGCCCGGGAGAGAGGGACCTTCTATGGCTACACCTTC.

V is TRBV6-5 and J is TRBJ2-4; D might be TRBD1 (5 bases). Germline V gives CDR1 MNHEY, CDR2 SVGAGI. The CDR3 has 15 amino acids. V gave up 2 bases and J gave up 3 bases, with 11 bases separating them. The CDR3 region has the DNA TGTGCCAGCAGTTACAGACAGTTCGGCAAAAACATTCAGTACTTC. Amino acid sequence: CASSYRQFGKNIQYF.

This clonotype occurred a few times. This chain connects TRBV18 to TRBJ2-5, with D possibly being TRBD1 or TRBD2 (5 bases each). Germline V CDR1 and CDR2: KGHSH, LQKENI. Deletions cut 3 bases from V and 5 bases from J, with 10 bases between. This CDR3 comprises 13 residues. The chain's CDR3 is CASSPRDGETQYF. For the CDR3, the DNA is TGTGCCAGCTCACCCAGGGACGGGGAGACCCAGTACTTC.

This clonotype was counted at least ten times. Here the CDR3 DNA reads TGTGCCAGCAGCCCAGCCCGACTAGCGAGGGAGACCCAGTACTTC. It encodes CASSPARLARETQYF. The chain uses TRBV3-1 and TRBJ2-5; 8 bases align to TRBD2. The germline gives CDR1 LGHDT, CDR2 YNNKEL (reference sequence). V lost 4 bases, J lost 5 bases, and 9 bases stayed unmatched. The CDR3 extends over 15 amino acids.

For this clonotype: With a much larger clone just one base away, this may be a read error. V gene TRBV6-1 combines with J gene TRBJ2-2; 7 bases match TRBD1. Germline V gives CDR1 MNHNS, CDR2 SASEGT. The CDR3 runs 14 residues. The CDR3 region is CASTTDRDTGERFF. The DNA of the CDR3 is TGTGCCAGCACTACTGACAGGGACACCGGGGAGCGGTTTTTT.

This clonotype occurred many times. The V call is TRBV20-1, the J call TRBJ2-3, with a possible D match to TRBD2 (6 bases). The germline V gene has CDR1 DFQATT and CDR2 SNEGSKA (reference sequence). V was pared by 0 bases and J by 5 bases, with 12 bases between. The CDR3 is 14 residues long. CDR3 sequence: CSARDLATGDTQYF. The CDR3, as DNA: TGCAGTGCTAGAGATCTAGCGACTGGAGATACGCAGTATTTT.

This chain connects TRBV30 to TRBJ2-1, with D possibly matching TRBD1 (6 bases). The CDR3 consists of 13 residues. Trimming removed 7 bases at V and 0 bases at J, with 10 bases between. The germline CDR1 and CDR2 sequences are GTSNPN and SVGIG (reference sequence). The CDR3 spells CASNRASYNEQFF. CDR3 sequence (DNA): TGTGCCTCAAACAGGGCCTCCTACAATGAGCAGTTCTTC.

The V call is TRBV6-1, the J call TRBJ1-5; unclear D gene. Trimming took 1 base from V and 2 from J, leaving 12 bases between them. This CDR3 contains 16 residues. Germline CDR1 reads MNHNS; CDR2 reads SASEGT. The DNA of the CDR3 is TGTGCCAGCAGTGAAGAGGAGGGCGCGGGCAATCAGCCCCAGCATTTT. Protein: CASSEEEGAGNQPQHF.

About this clonotype itself: A read error is possible here, since a much larger clone lies one base away. This chain uses TRBV7-9 with TRBJ2-1, with 7 bases that match TRBD2. TRBJ2-7 matches the DNA end more closely, so the J call is doubtful. Per the germline V gene, CDR1 is SEHNR and CDR2 is FQNEAQ (reference sequence). The CDR3 covers 15 residues. CDR3 residues: CASSSSGKGYNEQYF. CDR3 sequence (DNA): TGTGCCAGCAGCTCAAGCGGGAAGGGCTACAATGAGCAGTACTTC.